A single sample gave rise to the 22 T cell receptor beta chains below, sequenced in a study of blood T cell repertoires in COVID-19. Assay: immunoSEQ multiplex PCR; the TCRdb copy retains only in-frame clones and omits some. The sample has roughly 200,000 clones, approximately 90% seen once; the top ten hold roughly a sixth. The sequencing sample was made of peripheral blood. Source of these receptors: a man aged 45-60 years with COVID-19, enrolled during active disease.

This rearrangement joins TRBV10-3 to TRBJ2-7, with D possibly TRBD2 on 6 matching bases. Trimming took 6 bases from V and 2 from J, leaving 29 bases between them. This CDR3 contains 19 residues. Germline V CDR1 and CDR2: ENHRY, SYGVKD. CDR3 loop: CAISAIRPGVAGGTYEQYF. CDR3 sequence (DNA): TGTGCCATCAGCGCAATTAGGCCGGGGGTTGCTGGTGGCACCTACGAGCAGTACTTC.

The rearrangement uses TRBV9 and TRBJ2-7; a possible D gene is TRBD1 (5 bases). Germline CDR1 is SGDLS and CDR2 is YYNGEE. Trimming removed 0 bases from V and 3 bases from J, with 16 bases in between. The CDR3 covers 16 residues. Here the CDR3 reads CASSVDVAAQGYEQYF. DNA of the CDR3: TGTGCCAGCAGCGTAGATGTGGCGGCCCAGGGCTACGAGCAGTACTTC.

The chain has TRBV19 and TRBJ2-5, with 10 bases matching TRBD2. The CDR3 totals 15 residues. CDR1 is LNHDA, CDR2 SQIVND, per germline (reference sequence). V shed 3 bases and J 5 bases; nucleotides not matched to a gene: 6. The CDR3 DNA is TGTGCCAGTAGTATTGTAGCGGGGGGCTGGGAGACCCAGTACTTC. This sequence encodes CASSIVAGGWETQYF. The complete variable domain, with remaining parts taken from reference TRBV19 and TRBJ2-5, reads DGGITQSPKYLFRKEGQNVTLSCEQNLNHDAMYWYRQDPGQGLRLIYYSQIVNDFQKGDIAEGYSVSREKKESFPLTVTSAQKNPTAFYLCASSIVAGGWETQYFGPGTRLLVL.

The V and J genes are TRBV7-9 and TRBJ2-5; D possibly corresponds to TRBD2 (6 bases). The germline V gene has CDR1 SEHNR and CDR2 FQNEAQ (reference sequence). V was trimmed by 2 bases and J by 1 base, leaving 11 bases between them. CDR3 size: 15 residues. The CDR3 bases are TGTGCCAGCAGCTTAATCTCGGGGGTCCAAGAGACCCAGTACTTC. Its translation is CASSLISGVQETQYF.

The chain joins TRBV4-1 to TRBJ1-4; 8 bases agree with TRBD1. Germline values: CDR1 MGHRA, CDR2 YSYEKL. The CDR3 is 16 amino acids. Unmatched junction bases numbered 6, after V lost 4 bases and J lost 2 bases. For the CDR3, the DNA is TGCGCCAGCAGCCCGCGAGACAGGGGCACTAATGAAAAACTGTTTTTT. Amino acids: CASSPRDRGTNEKLFF.

The chain uses TRBV6-4 and TRBJ2-2; D is ambiguous. V was cut by 2 bases and J by 1 base, with 11 bases left in between. Germline CDR1 and CDR2: MRHNA and SNTAGT. The CDR3 extends over 16 amino acids. This CDR3 is CASSDGYGGNTGELFF. Written as DNA, the CDR3 is TGTGCCAGCAGTGACGGATATGGCGGGAACACCGGGGAGCTGTTTTTT.

Written as DNA, the CDR3 is TGTGCCAGGATCCTAACGGGACTAGGGAATGAGCAGTTCTTC. Translation gives CARILTGLGNEQFF. The rearrangement joins TRBV6-6 to TRBJ2-1; 8 positions match TRBD2. The J segment lost 7 bases and the V segment lost 9 bases, leaving 11 bases of the junction unmatched. There are 14 residues in the CDR3. CDR1 is MNHNY, CDR2 SVGAGI, per germline (reference sequence).

The V call is TRBV30, the J call TRBJ2-1; no firm D call. Germline V gives CDR1 GTSNPN, CDR2 SVGIG (reference sequence). This CDR3 contains 11 residues. V was cut by 5 bases and J by 5 bases, with 7 bases left in between. CDR3 sequence reads: CAWGQNNEQFF. The CDR3 coding sequence is TGTGCCTGGGGGCAGAACAATGAGCAGTTCTTC.

This clone was picked up a small number of times. This chain connects TRBV20-1 to TRBJ2-7; maybe TRBD2 (5 bases). Germline CDR1 reads DFQATT; CDR2 reads SNEGSKA (reference sequence). V was cut by 6 bases and J by 3 bases, with 15 bases left in between. The length of the CDR3 is 13 residues. CDR3 protein: CSASPDGIYEQYF. DNA of the CDR3: TGCAGTGCGAGTCCCGACGGGATCTACGAGCAGTACTTC.

The chain links TRBV9 to TRBJ2-2; 9 bases agree with TRBD2. CDR1 is SGDLS, CDR2 YYNGEE, per germline. After removal of 4 bases from V and 6 bases from J, the junction contained 10 bases not matched to a gene. The CDR3 loop spans 16 amino acids. CDR3 nucleotides: TGTGCCAGCAGCCGAAGGACTAGCGTTCGGGCCGGGGAGCTGTTTTTT. Translating it yields CASSRRTSVRAGELFF.

This chain joins TRBV18 and TRBJ2-1; 7 bases align to TRBD1. Trimming at V came to 3 bases and at J to 12 bases, leaving 17 bases not matched to a gene. Germline V gene data show CDR1 as KGHSH and CDR2 as LQKENI. The CDR3 runs 16 residues. CDR3 sequence reads: CASSPGVGQADVGQFF. Here the CDR3 DNA reads TGTGCCAGCTCACCGGGAGTAGGACAGGCCGATGTAGGGCAGTTCTTC.

The chain is built from TRBV6-5 and TRBJ2-7, with TRBD1 as a possible D gene (5 bases). With 5 bases removed from V and 0 bases from J, the gap between germline ends came to 11 bases. Per the germline V gene, CDR1 is MNHEY and CDR2 is SVGAGI. CDR3 length: 14 amino acids. The CDR3 protein is CASSIGQGSYEQYF. The CDR3 DNA follows: TGTGCCAGCAGTATCGGACAAGGCTCCTACGAGCAGTACTTC.

This sequence joins TRBV11-3 and TRBJ2-3; no clear D gene. V lost 5 bases and J 5 bases, leaving 8 bases between the germline ends. CDR1 and CDR2 from the germline V gene are SGHNT and YENEEA. The CDR3 spans 12 residues. Here the CDR3 DNA reads TGTGCCAGCAGCCGAGGTGGAGATACGCAGTATTTT. It is translated as CASSRGGDTQYF. The variable domain in full, with the rest retrieved from reference TRBV11-3 and TRBJ2-3, is EAGVVQSPRYKIIEKKQPVAFWCNPISGHNTLYWYLQNLGQGPELLIRYENEEAVDDSQLPKDRFSAERLKGVDSTLKIQPAELGDSAVYLCASSRGGDTQYFGPGTRLTVL.

This clone occurred a few times. The rearrangement uses TRBV23-1 and TRBJ1-1, with D unclear. TRBV23-1 is an open reading frame, and its role is uncertain. This CDR3 comprises 18 residues. The V end was cut by 9 bases, the J end by 1 base, with 27 bases between. CDR3 in DNA: TGCGCCAGAAGAGAGAGCCCGAAGGCCTCTAGAAAGAACACTGAAGCTTTCTTT. Translated: CARRESPKASRKNTEAFF.

The count of this clone is one. V is TRBV14 and J is TRBJ2-3; 16 positions agree with TRBD2. The V gene's germline CDR1 is SGHDN and CDR2 FVKESK. V was clipped by 4 bases and J by 6 bases; unmatched bases: 13. This CDR3 comprises 19 residues. The CDR3 loop reads CASSPEGTSGRAGPDTQYF. CDR3 in DNA: TGTGCCAGCAGCCCGGAAGGGACTAGCGGGAGGGCCGGGCCCGATACGCAGTATTTT. The full variable domain, with the rest looked up from reference TRBV14 and TRBJ2-3, is EAGVTQFPSHSVIEKGQTVTLRCDPISGHDNLYWYRRVMGKEIKFLLHFVKESKQDESGMPNNRFLAERTGGTYSTLKVQPAELEDSGVYFCASSPEGTSGRAGPDTQYFGPGTRLTVL.

This chain joins TRBV9 and TRBJ2-1; no definite D call. CDR3 length equals 12 residues. Germline V CDR1 and CDR2: SGDLS, YYNGEE. The V end was cut by 0 bases, the J end by 7 bases, with 5 bases between. The CDR3 region is CASSVGLNEQFF. In nucleotides, the CDR3 is TGTGCCAGCAGCGTAGGACTGAATGAGCAGTTCTTC. The full variable domain, in which reference TRBV9 and TRBJ2-1 provide the parts outside the CDR3, is DSGVTQTPKHLITATGQRVTLRCSPRSGDLSVYWYQQSLDQGLQFLIQYYNGEERAKGNILERFSAQQFPDLHSELNLSSLELGDSALYFCASSVGLNEQFFGPGTRLTVL.

This clone turned up a few times. The V call is TRBV28, the J call TRBJ1-2; no firm D call. CDR3 length: 11 residues. The V end lost 6 bases, the J end lost 8 bases, and 10 bases lay between the germline ends. Germline-derived CDR1 and CDR2 are MDHEN and SYDVKM. CDR3 DNA: TGTGCCAGCAGCAACCGGTCGGGCTACACCTTC. It specifies CASSNRSGYTF.

This chain links TRBV7-9 with TRBJ2-7, with a weak D call TRBD2 (6 bases). The CDR3 contains 13 residues. Germline values: CDR1 SEHNR, CDR2 FQNEAQ (reference sequence). Trimming shortened V by 10 bases and J by 5 bases, and 18 bases separated the two germline ends. The CDR3 DNA is TGTGCCACCACGGTGGCGGGGCTCCACGAGCAGTACTTC. Protein sequence: CATTVAGLHEQYF.

This clone was recorded once. This chain links TRBV2 with TRBJ2-1, with D perhaps matching TRBD1 (5 bases). The V end was cut by 4 bases, the J end by 3 bases, with 10 bases between. CDR3 length: 14 amino acids. Germline assignment: CDR1 SNHLY and CDR2 FYNNEI. The CDR3 coding sequence is TGTGCCAGCAGTGCGCGACAGATCTACAATGAGCAGTTCTTC. As protein: CASSARQIYNEQFF.

V and J are TRBV19 and TRBJ2-6, with a weak D call TRBD1 (5 bases). Germline loops: CDR1 LNHDA, CDR2 SQIVND (reference sequence). The germline V and J ends were trimmed by 1 base and 1 base, with 8 bases remaining between them. CDR3 length: 16 residues. CDR3 nucleotides: TGTGCCAGTAGTATAGTTCCAGGGTCTGGGGCCAACGTCCTGACTTTC. Its protein is CASSIVPGSGANVLTF.

The chain employs TRBV6-2 or TRBV6-3 and TRBJ2-7; perhaps TRBD1 as D (6 bases). This CDR3 is built from 15 residues. Trimming left V 1 base short and J 5 bases short, with 15 bases between. CDR1 and CDR2 (germline): MNHEY, SVGEGT. The CDR3 region is CASSYYSQGQNEQYF. CDR3 nucleotide sequence: TGTGCCAGCAGTTACTATTCCCAGGGGCAGAACGAGCAGTACTTC.

This chain joins TRBV5-1 and TRBJ2-7, with 8 bases identical to TRBD2. The CDR3 runs 14 residues. V was pared by 4 bases and J by 5 bases, with 8 bases of the junction left unmatched. CDR1 and CDR2 (germline): SGHRS, YFSETQ. The CDR3 bases are TGCGCCAGCAGCACGGGACTAGAGGGCAACGAGCAGTACTTC. Protein: CASSTGLEGNEQYF.